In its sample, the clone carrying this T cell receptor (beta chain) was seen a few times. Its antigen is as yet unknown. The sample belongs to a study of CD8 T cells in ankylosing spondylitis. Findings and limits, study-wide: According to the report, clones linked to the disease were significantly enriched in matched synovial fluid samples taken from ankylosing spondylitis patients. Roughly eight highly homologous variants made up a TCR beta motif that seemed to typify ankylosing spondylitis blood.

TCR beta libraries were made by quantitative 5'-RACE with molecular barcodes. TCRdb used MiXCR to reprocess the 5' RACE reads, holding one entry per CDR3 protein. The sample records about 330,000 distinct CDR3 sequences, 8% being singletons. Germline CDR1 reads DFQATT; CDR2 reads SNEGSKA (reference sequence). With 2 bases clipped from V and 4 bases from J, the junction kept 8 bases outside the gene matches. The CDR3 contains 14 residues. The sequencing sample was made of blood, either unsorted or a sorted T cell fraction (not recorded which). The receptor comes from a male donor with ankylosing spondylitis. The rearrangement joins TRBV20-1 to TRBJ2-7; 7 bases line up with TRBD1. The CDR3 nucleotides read TGCAGTGCTAGAAGCTTGTCAGGGGGTTACGAGCAGTACTTC. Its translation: CSARSLSGGYEQYF.